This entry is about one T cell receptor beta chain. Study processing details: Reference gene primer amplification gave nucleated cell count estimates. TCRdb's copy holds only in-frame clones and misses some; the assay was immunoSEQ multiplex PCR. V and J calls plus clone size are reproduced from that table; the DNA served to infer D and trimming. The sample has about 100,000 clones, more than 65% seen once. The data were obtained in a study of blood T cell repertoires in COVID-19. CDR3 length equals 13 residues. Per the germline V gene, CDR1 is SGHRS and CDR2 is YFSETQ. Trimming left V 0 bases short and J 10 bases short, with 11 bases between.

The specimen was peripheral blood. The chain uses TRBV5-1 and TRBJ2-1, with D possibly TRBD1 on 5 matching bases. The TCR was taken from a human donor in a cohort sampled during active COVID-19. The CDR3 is CASSLGAGREQFF. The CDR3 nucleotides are TGCGCCAGCAGCTTGGGAGCAGGGCGCGAGCAGTTCTTC.